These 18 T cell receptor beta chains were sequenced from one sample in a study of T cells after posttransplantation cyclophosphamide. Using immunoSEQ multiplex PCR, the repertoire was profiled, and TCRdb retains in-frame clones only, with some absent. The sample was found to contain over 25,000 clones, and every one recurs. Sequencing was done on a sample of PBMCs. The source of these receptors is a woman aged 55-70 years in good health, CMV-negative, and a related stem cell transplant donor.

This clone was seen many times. The CDR3 DNA follows: TGTGCCAGCAGCCCCGCTCGGATAGCGGGAGGGCGAGGGGAGACCCAGTACTTC. Translation gives CASSPARIAGGRGETQYF. The chain joins TRBV2 to TRBJ2-5; 11 positions agree with TRBD2. The V and J ends lost 6 bases and 5 bases, in that order; junction bases with no gene match: 17. Germline assignment: CDR1 SNHLY and CDR2 FYNNEI. The CDR3 spans 18 residues.

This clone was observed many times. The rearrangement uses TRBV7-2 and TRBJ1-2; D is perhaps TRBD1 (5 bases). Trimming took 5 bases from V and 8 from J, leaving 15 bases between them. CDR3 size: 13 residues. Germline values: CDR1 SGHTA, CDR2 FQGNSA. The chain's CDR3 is CASSLGTARGYTF. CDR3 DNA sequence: TGTGCCAGCAGCCTCGGGACTGCGCGAGGCTACACCTTC.

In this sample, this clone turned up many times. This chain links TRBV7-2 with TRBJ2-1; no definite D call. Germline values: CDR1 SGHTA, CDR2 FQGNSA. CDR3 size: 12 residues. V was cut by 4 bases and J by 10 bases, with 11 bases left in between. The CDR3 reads CASSSPSLEQFF. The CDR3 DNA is TGTGCCAGCAGCTCCCCCTCGTTGGAGCAGTTCTTC.

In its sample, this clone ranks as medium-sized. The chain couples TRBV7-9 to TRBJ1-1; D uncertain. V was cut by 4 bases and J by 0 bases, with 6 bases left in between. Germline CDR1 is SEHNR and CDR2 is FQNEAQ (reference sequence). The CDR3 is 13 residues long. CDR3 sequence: CASSSDMNTEAFF. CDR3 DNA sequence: TGTGCCAGCAGCTCCGACATGAACACTGAAGCTTTCTTT.

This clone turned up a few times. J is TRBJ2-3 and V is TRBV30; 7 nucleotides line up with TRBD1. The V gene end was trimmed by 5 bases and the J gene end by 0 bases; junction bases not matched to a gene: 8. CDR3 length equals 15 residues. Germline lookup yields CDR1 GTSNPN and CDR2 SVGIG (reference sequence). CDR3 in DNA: TGTGCCTGGGCTACCGGGACAGCTAGCACAGATACGCAGTATTTT. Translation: CAWATGTASTDTQYF.

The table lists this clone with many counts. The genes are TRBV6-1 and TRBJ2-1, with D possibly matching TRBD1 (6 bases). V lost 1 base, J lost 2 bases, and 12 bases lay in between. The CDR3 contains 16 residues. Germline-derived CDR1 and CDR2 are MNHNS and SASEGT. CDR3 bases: TGTGCCAGCAGTGAAGAGGGGACACCTGCCTACAATGAGCAGTTCTTC. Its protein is CASSEEGTPAYNEQFF.

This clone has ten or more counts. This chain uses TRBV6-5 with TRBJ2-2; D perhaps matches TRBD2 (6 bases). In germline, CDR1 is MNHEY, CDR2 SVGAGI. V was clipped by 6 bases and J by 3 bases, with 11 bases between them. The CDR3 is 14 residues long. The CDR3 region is CASRGDFHTGELFF. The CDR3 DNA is TGTGCCAGCAGGGGGGACTTTCACACCGGGGAGCTGTTTTTT.

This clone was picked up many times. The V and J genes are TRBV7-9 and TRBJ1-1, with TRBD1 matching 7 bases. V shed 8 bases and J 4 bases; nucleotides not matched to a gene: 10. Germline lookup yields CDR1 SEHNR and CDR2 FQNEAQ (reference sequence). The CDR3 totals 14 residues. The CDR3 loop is CASEVGGEATEAFF. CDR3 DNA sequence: TGTGCCAGCGAAGTAGGGGGCGAGGCCACTGAAGCTTTCTTT.

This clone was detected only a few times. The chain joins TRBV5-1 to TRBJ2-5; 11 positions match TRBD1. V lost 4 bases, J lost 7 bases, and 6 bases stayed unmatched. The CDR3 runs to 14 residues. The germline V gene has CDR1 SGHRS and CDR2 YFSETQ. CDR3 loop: CASSPGQGEATQYF. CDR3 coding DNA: TGCGCCAGCAGCCCGGGACAGGGGGAAGCGACCCAGTACTTC.

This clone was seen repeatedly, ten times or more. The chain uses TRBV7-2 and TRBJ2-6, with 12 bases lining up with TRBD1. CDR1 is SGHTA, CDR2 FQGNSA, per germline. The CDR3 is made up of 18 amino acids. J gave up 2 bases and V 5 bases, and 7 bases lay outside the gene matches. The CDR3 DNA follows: TGTGCCAGCAGCCCGAGGGGACAGGGGGCGCCTGGGGCCAACGTCCTGACTTTC. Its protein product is CASSPRGQGAPGANVLTF. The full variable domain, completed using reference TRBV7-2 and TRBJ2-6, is GAGVSQSPSNKVTEKGKDVELRCDPISGHTALYWYRQSLGQGLEFLIYFQGNSAPDKSGLPSDRFSAERTGGSVSTLTIQRTQQEDSAVYLCASSPRGQGAPGANVLTFGAGSRLTVL.

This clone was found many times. In DNA, the CDR3 is TGTGCCAGCAGCTCCTACCCTGGTGGGCAGGCCGGAAACACCATATATTTT. This gives the protein CASSSYPGGQAGNTIYF. The chain has TRBV7-2 and TRBJ1-3, with unresolved D. The V end was cut by 4 bases, the J end by 4 bases, with 20 bases between. This CDR3 comprises 17 residues. The germline V gene has CDR1 SGHTA and CDR2 FQGNSA. Looking up the rest from reference TRBV7-2 and TRBJ1-3 gives the full variable domain: GAGVSQSPSNKVTEKGKDVELRCDPISGHTALYWYRQSLGQGLEFLIYFQGNSAPDKSGLPSDRFSAERTGGSVSTLTIQRTQQEDSAVYLCASSSYPGGQAGNTIYFGEGSWLTVV.

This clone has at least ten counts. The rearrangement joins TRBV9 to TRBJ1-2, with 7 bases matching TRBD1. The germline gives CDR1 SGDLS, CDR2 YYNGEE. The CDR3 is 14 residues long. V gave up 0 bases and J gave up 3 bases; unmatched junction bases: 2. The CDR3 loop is CASSVEQGHYGYTF. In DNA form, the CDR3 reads TGTGCCAGCAGCGTAGAACAGGGGCACTATGGCTACACCTTC. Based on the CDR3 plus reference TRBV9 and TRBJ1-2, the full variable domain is DSGVTQTPKHLITATGQRVTLRCSPRSGDLSVYWYQQSLDQGLQFLIQYYNGEERAKGNILERFSAQQFPDLHSELNLSSLELGDSALYFCASSVEQGHYGYTFGSGTRLTVV.

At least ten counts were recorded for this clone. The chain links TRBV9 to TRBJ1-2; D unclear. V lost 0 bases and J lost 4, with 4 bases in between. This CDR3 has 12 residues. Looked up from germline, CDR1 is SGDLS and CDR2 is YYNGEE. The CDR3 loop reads CASSVEGYGYTF. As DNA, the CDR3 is TGTGCCAGCAGCGTAGAAGGCTATGGCTACACCTTC.

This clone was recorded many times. CDR3 loop: CASSLWDSTYEQYF. CDR3 bases: TGTGCCAGCAGCCTCTGGGACAGTACCTACGAGCAGTACTTC. This chain joins TRBV9 and TRBJ2-7; 7 bases agree with TRBD1. The germline CDR1 and CDR2 sequences are SGDLS and YYNGEE. The CDR3 runs 14 residues. Germline trimming cut 4 bases from V and 2 bases from J; bases unmatched to any gene: 6. The complete variable domain, with remaining parts taken from reference TRBV9 and TRBJ2-7, reads DSGVTQTPKHLITATGQRVTLRCSPRSGDLSVYWYQQSLDQGLQFLIQYYNGEERAKGNILERFSAQQFPDLHSELNLSSLELGDSALYFCASSLWDSTYEQYFGPGTRLTVT.

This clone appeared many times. In nucleotides, the CDR3 is TGTGCCAGCAGTTACTGGGTCGACAGGGGAAATTCACCCCTCCACTTT. It translates to CASSYWVDRGNSPLHF. J is TRBJ1-6 and V is TRBV6-5; 8 bases map to TRBD1. Germline V gene data show CDR1 as MNHEY and CDR2 as SVGAGI. V gave up 1 base and J gave up 7 bases; unmatched junction bases: 6. The CDR3 consists of 16 residues.

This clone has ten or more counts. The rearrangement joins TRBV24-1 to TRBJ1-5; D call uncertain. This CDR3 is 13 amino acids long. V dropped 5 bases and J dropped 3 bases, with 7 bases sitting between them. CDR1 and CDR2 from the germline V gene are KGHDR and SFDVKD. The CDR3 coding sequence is TGTGCCACCAGTGTAGGGCTCAATCAGCCCCAGCATTTT. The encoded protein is CATSVGLNQPQHF.

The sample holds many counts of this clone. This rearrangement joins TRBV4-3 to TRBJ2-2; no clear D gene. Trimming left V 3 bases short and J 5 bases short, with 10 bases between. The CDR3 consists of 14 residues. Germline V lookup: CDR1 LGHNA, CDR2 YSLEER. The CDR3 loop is CASSQSEMTGELFF. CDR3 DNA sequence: TGCGCCAGCAGCCAGTCAGAAATGACCGGGGAGCTGTTTTTT.

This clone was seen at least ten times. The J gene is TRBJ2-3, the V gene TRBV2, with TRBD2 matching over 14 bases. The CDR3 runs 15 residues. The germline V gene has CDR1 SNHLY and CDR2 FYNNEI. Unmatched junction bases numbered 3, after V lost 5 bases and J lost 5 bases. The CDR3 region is CASSPGTSGGDTQYF. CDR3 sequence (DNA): TGTGCCAGCAGTCCCGGGACTAGCGGGGGAGATACGCAGTATTTT.